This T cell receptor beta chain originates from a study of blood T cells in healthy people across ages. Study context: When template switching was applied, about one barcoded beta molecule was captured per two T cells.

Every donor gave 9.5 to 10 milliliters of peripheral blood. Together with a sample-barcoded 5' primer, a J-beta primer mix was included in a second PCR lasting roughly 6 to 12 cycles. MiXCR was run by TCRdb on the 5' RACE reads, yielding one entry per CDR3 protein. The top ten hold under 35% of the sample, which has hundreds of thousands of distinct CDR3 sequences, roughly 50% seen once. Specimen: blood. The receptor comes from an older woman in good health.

The CDR3, as DNA: TGTGCCAGCAGTCCCCCCGCGGGGAGCCCCTACAATGAGCAGTTCTTC. Its translation is CASSPPAGSPYNEQFF. The chain joins TRBV12-3 or TRBV12-4 to TRBJ2-1, with D possibly TRBD2 on 6 matching bases. The CDR3 has 16 amino acids. V shed 5 bases and J shed 2 bases, with 16 bases lying between them.